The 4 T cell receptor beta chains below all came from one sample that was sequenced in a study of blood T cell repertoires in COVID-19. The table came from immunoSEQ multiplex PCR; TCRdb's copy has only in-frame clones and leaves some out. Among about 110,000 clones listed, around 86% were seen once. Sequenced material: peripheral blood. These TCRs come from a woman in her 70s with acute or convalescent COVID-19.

This chain's CDR3 is CASTSDRDQETQYF. Written as DNA, the CDR3 is TGTGCCAGCACCTCGGACAGGGACCAAGAGACCCAGTACTTC. The J gene is TRBJ2-5, the V gene TRBV5-6, with TRBD1 identical over 8 bases. This CDR3 is built from 14 residues. J was trimmed by 0 bases and V by 6 bases; bases with no gene match: 4. The germline V gene encodes CDR1 SGHDT and CDR2 YYEEEE. The entire variable domain, with the rest obtained from reference TRBV5-6 and TRBJ2-5, is as follows: DAGVTQSPTHLIKTRGQQVTLRCSPKSGHDTVSWYQQALGQGPQFIFQYYEEEERQRGNFPDRFSGHQFPNYSSELNVNALLLGDSALYLCASTSDRDQETQYFGPGTRLLVL.

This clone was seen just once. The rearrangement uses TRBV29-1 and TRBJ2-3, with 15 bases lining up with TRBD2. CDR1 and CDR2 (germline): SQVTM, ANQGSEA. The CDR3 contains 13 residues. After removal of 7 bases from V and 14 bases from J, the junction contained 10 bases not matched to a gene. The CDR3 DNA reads TGCAGCGGGGGACTAGCGGGAGGCCCGGTCGCGTATTTT. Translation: CSGGLAGGPVAYF.

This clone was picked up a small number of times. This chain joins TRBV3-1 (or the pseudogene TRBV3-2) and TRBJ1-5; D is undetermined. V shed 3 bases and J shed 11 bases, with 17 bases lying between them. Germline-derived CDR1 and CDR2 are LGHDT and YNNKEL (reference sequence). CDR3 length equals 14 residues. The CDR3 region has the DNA TGTGCCAGCAGCCAGGGGTCCGGCGCCGGGGCCCAGCATTTT. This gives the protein CASSQGSGAGAQHF.

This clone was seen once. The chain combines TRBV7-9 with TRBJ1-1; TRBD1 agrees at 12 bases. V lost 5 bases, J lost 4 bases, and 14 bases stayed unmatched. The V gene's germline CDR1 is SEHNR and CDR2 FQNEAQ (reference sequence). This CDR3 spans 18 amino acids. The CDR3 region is CASSELGTGGLGGTEAFF. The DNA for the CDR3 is TGTGCCAGCAGCGAGCTCGGGACAGGGGGCCTGGGAGGCACTGAAGCTTTCTTT.